This T cell receptor beta chain derives from a study of blood T cell repertoires in COVID-19. CDR1 SGHTA and CDR2 FQGTGA come from the germline V gene. V gave up 3 bases and J gave up 1 base; unmatched junction bases: 6. The CDR3 loop spans 15 amino acids. In the original workflow: Amplification from reference gene primers served as the basis for estimated nucleated cell counts. TCRdb's copy holds only in-frame clones and misses some; the assay was immunoSEQ multiplex PCR. V and J calls plus clone size are reproduced from that table; the DNA served to infer D and trimming. The sample has over 85,000 clones, around four fifths seen once.

The specimen was peripheral blood. The sequence was collected from a man between 50 and 59 years old with acute or convalescent COVID-19. The V gene is TRBV7-3, the J gene TRBJ2-7; 7 bases fit TRBD2. CDR3 nucleotides: TGTGCCAGCAGCTTGAGCGGGATAAGTTCCTACGAGCAGTACTTC. This gives the protein CASSLSGISSYEQYF.